What follows are 22 T cell receptor beta chains derived from one specimen sequenced in a study of blood T cell repertoires in COVID-19 (dated by TCRdb to 2018 to 2021). Libraries were prepared through the immunoSEQ multiplex PCR assay. Held by TCRdb, this immuneACCESS table contains in-frame sequences only and omits some clones. Under half of the omission traces to an unresolved V gene where checked; the cause of the rest is unknown. For this sample the table gives approximately 97,000 clones, of which around 88% were detected only once. The ten largest make up 2.1% of the sample. The sample consisted of peripheral blood. The source of these receptors is a man aged 45-60 years with COVID-19, enrolled during active disease.

The V call is TRBV27, the J call TRBJ2-3; the D gene is possibly TRBD2 (5 bases). With 4 bases removed from V and 1 base from J, the gap between germline ends came to 12 bases. Per germline, CDR1 MNHEY and CDR2 SMNVEV (reference sequence). This CDR3 has 15 amino acids. The CDR3 sequence is CASSSPGEGTDTQYF. The CDR3 region has the DNA TGTGCCAGCAGTTCTCCCGGGGAAGGCACAGATACGCAGTATTTT.

This clone was detected many times. This chain connects TRBV28 to TRBJ2-7, with 14 positions matching TRBD2. The trim removed 6 bases at V and 4 bases at J, leaving 5 bases unmatched. The germline V gene has CDR1 MDHEN and CDR2 SYDVKM. There are 15 residues in the CDR3. CDR3 coding DNA: TGTGCCAGCAGGCGCGGGACTAGCGGGGGATACGAGCAGTACTTC. Residues: CASRRGTSGGYEQYF.

The chain joins TRBV9 to TRBJ2-7; TRBD2 agrees at 8 bases. The CDR3 extends over 14 amino acids. V trimming: 3 bases; J trimming: 1 base; junction bases outside the gene matches: 3. Germline CDR1 is SGDLS and CDR2 is YYNGEE. CDR3 region: CASSAGGPSYEQYF. DNA of the CDR3: TGTGCCAGCAGCGCGGGGGGGCCTTCCTACGAGCAGTACTTC.

The chain carries TRBV25-1 and TRBJ2-1; 10 positions agree with TRBD1. This CDR3 is 14 amino acids long. With V trimmed by 8 bases and J by 3 bases, 4 bases remained unmatched. Looked up from germline, CDR1 is MGHDK and CDR2 is SYGVNS. CDR3 protein: CASGQGGGYNEQFF. The CDR3 DNA follows: TGTGCCAGCGGACAGGGGGGTGGCTACAATGAGCAGTTCTTC.

V is TRBV29-1 and J is TRBJ1-1; D is unclear. Trimming left V 4 bases short and J 4 bases short, with 13 bases between. CDR1 SQVTM and CDR2 ANQGSEA come from the germline V gene. The CDR3 length is 13 residues. As DNA, the CDR3 is TGCAGCGTTGGGGCGAAGGGAGGCACTGAAGCTTTCTTT. This translates into CSVGAKGGTEAFF. The whole variable domain, remainder taken from reference TRBV29-1 and TRBJ1-1, is SAVISQKPSRDICQRGTSLTIQCQVDSQVTMMFWYRQQPGQSLTLIATANQGSEATYESGFVIDKFPISRPNLTFSTLTVSNMSPEDSSIYLCSVGAKGGTEAFFGQGTRLTVV.

The chain uses TRBV7-6 and TRBJ1-1, with a possible D match to TRBD1 (6 bases). Germline loops: CDR1 SGHVS, CDR2 FNYEAQ. V lost 4 bases and J lost 1, with 10 bases in between. The CDR3 covers 14 residues. The CDR3 region is CASSSGTPNTEAFF. In nucleotides, the CDR3 is TGTGCCAGCAGCTCCGGGACACCGAACACTGAAGCTTTCTTT.

CDR3 sequence reads: CASMPGQGKYEQYF. In DNA form, the CDR3 reads TGTGCCAGCATGCCGGGACAGGGTAAATACGAGCAGTACTTC. V is TRBV2 and J is TRBJ2-7; 9 bases match TRBD1. The CDR3 spans 14 residues. The V gene's germline CDR1 is SNHLY and CDR2 FYNNEI. The V segment lost 7 bases and the J segment 4 bases; nucleotides outside the gene matches: 8.

The chain is built from TRBV19 and TRBJ1-2, with D possibly being TRBD1 (5 bases). V was pared by 3 bases and J by 4 bases, with 15 bases between. The germline V gene encodes CDR1 LNHDA and CDR2 SQIVND (reference sequence). The CDR3 has 15 residues. This CDR3 is CASSIYGGAGYGYTF. The CDR3 bases are TGTGCCAGTAGTATTTACGGGGGAGCTGGCTATGGCTACACCTTC.

Here the CDR3 reads CASSQDFAGSDEKLFF. CDR3 DNA sequence: TGCGCCAGCAGCCAAGATTTTGCGGGGAGCGATGAAAAACTGTTTTTT. The chain carries TRBV4-1 and TRBJ1-4, with D unclear. The CDR3 totals 16 residues. V lost 0 bases and J 6 bases, leaving 14 bases between the germline ends. Germline V CDR1 and CDR2: MGHRA, YSYEKL.

This sequence joins TRBV18 and TRBJ2-7, with 10 nucleotides matching TRBD1. V was clipped by 6 bases and J by 7 bases; unmatched bases: 12. Germline V gene sequence: CDR1 KGHSH, CDR2 LQKENI. The CDR3 runs 15 residues. CDR3 DNA sequence: TGTGCCAGCTCCATAAATGGAGGGACAGGGGAGGAGCAGTACTTC. Its translation is CASSINGGTGEEQYF.

This sequence joins TRBV27 and TRBJ1-2; 7 nucleotides match TRBD1. CDR1 MNHEY and CDR2 SMNVEV come from the germline V gene (reference sequence). The CDR3 has 15 residues. The V gene end was trimmed by 2 bases and the J gene end by 6 bases; junction bases not matched to a gene: 9. The CDR3 reads CASSLGLRQGHGYTF. CDR3 DNA sequence: TGTGCCAGCAGTTTAGGCTTACGACAGGGCCATGGCTACACCTTC.

The chain recombines TRBV5-1 with TRBJ2-1, with 9 bases identical to TRBD1. V shed 5 bases and J 0 bases; nucleotides not matched to a gene: 3. Germline CDR1 reads SGHRS; CDR2 reads YFSETQ. The CDR3 runs to 15 residues. The CDR3 reads CASRPGQGSYNEQFF. As DNA, the CDR3 is TGCGCCAGCAGACCGGGACAGGGCTCCTACAATGAGCAGTTCTTC.

The chain combines TRBV2 with TRBJ1-5, with TRBD1 matching over 7 bases. With V trimmed by 6 bases and J by 9 bases, 11 bases remained unmatched. The CDR3 has 14 amino acids. The germline gives CDR1 SNHLY, CDR2 FYNNEI. The CDR3 loop reads CASRIDRVEGPQHF. Here the CDR3 DNA reads TGTGCCAGCAGAATCGACAGGGTGGAAGGGCCCCAGCATTTT.

This clone was observed a single time. The chain has TRBV7-2 and TRBJ1-1; no definite D call. The CDR3 consists of 14 residues. The V gene's germline CDR1 is SGHTA and CDR2 FQGNSA. Trimming removed 4 bases at V and 1 base at J, with 10 bases between. This chain's CDR3 is CASSSPPGNTEAFF. The CDR3 bases are TGTGCCAGCAGCTCTCCCCCAGGGAACACTGAAGCTTTCTTT.

This chain connects TRBV19 to TRBJ1-6; TRBD1 is a possible D gene (5 bases). Germline V gene lookup returns CDR1 LNHDA and CDR2 SQIVND (reference sequence). The CDR3 length is 14 residues. V dropped 6 bases and J dropped 5 bases, with 11 bases sitting between them. CDR3 sequence: CASRSQANNSPLHF. In DNA, the CDR3 is TGTGCCAGTAGATCACAGGCCAATAATTCACCCCTCCACTTT.

The table lists this clone with a few counts. At one of its ends the junction is not consistent with the germline gene, which may arise from a read error. V and J are TRBV2 and TRBJ1-2; weak D call: TRBD1 (5 bases). CDR1 and CDR2 from the germline V gene are SNHLY and FYNNEI. The CDR3 extends over 15 amino acids. The CDR3 loop is CASKGRADPILRFDF. CDR3 DNA sequence: TGTGCCAGCAAGGGGAGGGCAGACCCCATTCTTCGTTTCGACTTC.

The chain is built from TRBV6-5 and TRBJ2-7; 7 bases align to TRBD2. Germline-derived CDR1 and CDR2 are MNHEY and SVGAGI. The CDR3 has 13 amino acids. With 6 bases clipped from V and 4 bases from J, the junction kept 6 bases outside the gene matches. In nucleotides, the CDR3 is TGTGCCAGCAGCCGGGCGGGGGTATACGAGCAGTACTTC. Translating it yields CASSRAGVYEQYF.

Only one count was recorded for this clone. The chain uses TRBV28 and TRBJ2-4, with D perhaps matching TRBD1 (5 bases). This CDR3 is built from 15 residues. Trimming pared 2 bases from V and 7 bases from J, leaving 15 bases between. Germline V lookup: CDR1 MDHEN, CDR2 SYDVKM. CDR3 loop: CASSLLGAGKNIQYF. CDR3 nucleotide sequence: TGTGCCAGCAGTTTACTTGGGGCAGGGAAGAACATTCAGTACTTC.

V usage is TRBV5-1 and J usage is TRBJ1-1; 7 nucleotides align to TRBD1. The CDR3 totals 14 residues. With 4 bases clipped from V and 1 base from J, the junction kept 4 bases outside the gene matches. Germline values: CDR1 SGHRS, CDR2 YFSETQ. The CDR3 DNA reads TGCGCCAGCAGCGCAGGGACAGAGAACACTGAAGCTTTCTTT. The encoded protein is CASSAGTENTEAFF.

The genes are TRBV29-1 and TRBJ2-2, with 8 bases that match TRBD1. V gave up 5 bases and J gave up 1 base; unmatched junction bases: 6. In germline, CDR1 is SQVTM, CDR2 ANQGSEA. This CDR3 spans 15 amino acids. The CDR3 is CSVRAGTGNTGELFF. The CDR3 nucleotides are TGCAGCGTTCGGGCCGGGACAGGGAACACCGGGGAGCTGTTTTTT.

The genes are TRBV6-5 and TRBJ1-5; D might be TRBD1 (5 bases). Germline lookup yields CDR1 MNHEY and CDR2 SVGAGI. Trimming took 2 bases from V and 2 from J, leaving 7 bases between them. The length of the CDR3 is 14 residues. CDR3 region: CASSYTGGNQPQHF. The CDR3 DNA reads TGTGCCAGCAGTTACACGGGGGGCAATCAGCCCCAGCATTTT.

The chain couples TRBV3-1 (or the pseudogene TRBV3-2) to TRBJ2-7; 8 bases are a match to TRBD1. The CDR3 spans 15 residues. Germline V gene data show CDR1 as LGHDT and CDR2 as YNNKEL (reference sequence). After removal of 3 bases from V and 7 bases from J, the junction contained 11 bases not matched to a gene. Here the CDR3 DNA reads TGTGCCAGCAGCCAGACCGGGACAGGACCTGGGGAGCAGTACTTC. Translated: CASSQTGTGPGEQYF.